A selection of T cell receptor beta chains follows, all from one sample in a study of blood T cell repertoires in COVID-19. Assay: immunoSEQ multiplex PCR; the TCRdb copy retains only in-frame clones and omits some. The sample includes around 150,000 clones, roughly 79% of them seen just once. Sequenced input: peripheral blood. Receptor source: a man aged 45 to 65 with active or convalescent COVID-19. CDR3s include the opening cysteine and the closing phenylalanine or tryptophan. A D gene is named only where the DNA matches it firmly. Some rows mark clone size as missing; the rest say once, few, many or name a class of expanded clone.

cdr3_nt	cdr3_aa	v_call	cdr3_length	j_call	d_call	clone_size
TGTGCCAGCAGACTAGTTGGGGCCAACGTCCTGACTTTC	CASRLVGANVLTF	TRBV27	13	TRBJ2-6	.	.
TGTGCCAGCAACCAACAGGGTTGGGGCAATGAGCAGTTCTTC	CASNQQGWGNEQFF	TRBV27	14	TRBJ2-1	.	.
TGTGCCAGCAGCCAAGATTCGAGCGGGAGCGGGGATACGCAGTATTTT	CASSQDSSGSGDTQYF	TRBV4-2	16	TRBJ2-3	TRBD2	.
TGTGCCAGCAGTTCGTCGGGACTAGCGGGCCTCAATGAGCAGTTCTTC	CASSSSGLAGLNEQFF	TRBV2	16	TRBJ2-1	TRBD2	few
TGCAGTGCTAGTGGGGGAGATGGCCTTAGCAATCAGCCCCAGCATTTT	CSASGGDGLSNQPQHF	TRBV20-1	16	TRBJ1-5	.	.
TGCGCCAGCAGCTACATGGCAGAAGAGACCCAGTACTTC	CASSYMAEETQYF	TRBV5-1	13	TRBJ2-5	.	.
TGTGCCAGCAGTTCCCATCCTTCACCCCTCCACTTT	CASSSHPSPLHF	TRBV12-3/TRBV12-4	12	TRBJ1-6	.	once
TGTGCCAGCAGTTTACAGGTCATAAACACTGAAGCTTTCTTT	CASSLQVINTEAFF	TRBV28	14	TRBJ1-1	.	.
TGTGCCAGCAGCTTAGGGACAGGCTCCTACGAGCAGTACTTC	CASSLGTGSYEQYF	TRBV11-3	14	TRBJ2-7	TRBD1	.
TGTGCCAGCACCATGACAGCTAACTATGGCTACACCTTC	CASTMTANYGYTF	TRBV5-4	13	TRBJ1-2	.	once